These T cell receptor beta chains were read from a single sample in a study of blood T cell repertoires in COVID-19. TCRdb keeps only in-frame clones here, not all; method: immunoSEQ multiplex PCR. Of approximately 43,000 clones detected, about 81% appear once; the ten largest clones hold about 40%. The sequenced sample was peripheral blood. All receptors derive from a middle-aged man with active or convalescent COVID-19. The CDR3 runs from the conserved cysteine through the conserved F or W. Each record gives: CDR3 length, clone size, J gene, D gene, V gene, CDR3 DNA, CDR3 protein. A D gene is named only where the DNA matches it firmly. Clone size is given for some rows only: seen once, a few or many times, or a class if the clone is expanded.

15 few TRBJ1-5 TRBD1 TRBV4-2 TGTGCCAGCAGGTCAACGGGACAGGGCAATCAGCCCCAGCATTTT CASRSTGQGNQPQHF
16 once TRBJ2-1 TRBD2 TRBV5-6 TGTGCCAGCAGCTTGGCCCCGGGGACTAGTTACAATGAGCAGTTCTTC CASSLAPGTSYNEQFF
16 once TRBJ2-3 - TRBV5-5 TGTGCCAGCAGCCGCACCGGAGCGCCCATCACAGATACGCAGTATTTT CASSRTGAPITDTQYF
15 once TRBJ2-7 TRBD1 TRBV29-1 TGCAGCGTTGAAGAAGTGGACAGGGGGCCCTACGAGCAGTACTTC CSVEEVDRGPYEQYF
15 - TRBJ1-1 - TRBV3-1/TRBV3-2 TGTGCCAGCAGCCAAGGAGATATGGCCGGGGGGATAGCTTTCTTT CASSQGDMAGGIAFF
14 - TRBJ2-2 - TRBV10-1 TGCGCCAGCCGCAGTACAAGGGGCACCGGGGAGCTGTTTTTT CASRSTRGTGELFF
12 - TRBJ1-2 - TRBV4-2 TGTGCCAGCAGCCCCAACGGTTGGGGCTACACCTTC CASSPNGWGYTF
18 - TRBJ2-1 TRBD2 TRBV7-2 TGTGCCAGCAGCTCCCCACGTTCTAGCGGGGGGGCCTGGAATGAGCAGTTCTTC CASSSPRSSGGAWNEQFF
14 - TRBJ1-5 - TRBV28 TGTGCCAGCAGACCCACTGCGAGCAATCAGCCCCAGCATTTT CASRPTASNQPQHF
14 - TRBJ1-2 TRBD1 TRBV5-4 TGTGCCAGCAGCTCAACAGGGGGCAACTATGGCTACACCTTC CASSSTGGNYGYTF
13 - TRBJ1-1 - TRBV7-2 TGTGCCAGCAGCTTAGCTAGGGGGAAAGAAGCTTTCTTT CASSLARGKEAFF
17 - TRBJ1-5 - TRBV30 TGTGCCTGGAGTGTACCAGGGGATGGTGTGGTCAATCAGCCCCAGCATTTT CAWSVPGDGVVNQPQHF
16 - TRBJ2-2 TRBD1 TRBV24-1 TGTGCCACCAGTGAAAGGACAGGGGCGAACACCGGGGAGCTGTTTTTT CATSERTGANTGELFF
14 - TRBJ1-1 - TRBV19 TGTGCCAGTAGGTCCTGGGGGCCCGACGCTGAAGCTTTCTTT CASRSWGPDAEAFF
14 - TRBJ2-1 TRBD2 TRBV5-6 TGTGCCAGCAGCTTTAGCGGGGGGGCCGGGGAGCAGTTCTTC CASSFSGGAGEQFF
17 - TRBJ1-4 TRBD1 TRBV5-6 TGTGCCAGCAGCTGGACGGCACAGGGGACAACAAATGAAAAACTGTTTTTT CASSWTAQGTTNEKLFF
14 - TRBJ2-3 - TRBV7-3 TGTGCCAGCAGTGCCGGGACATTAACAGATACGCAGTATTTT CASSAGTLTDTQYF
18 - TRBJ1-6 TRBD1 TRBV30 TGTGCCTGGAGTGAGGGACAGGGGGTGAGCTCCTATAATTCACCCCTCCACTTT CAWSEGQGVSSYNSPLHF
16 - TRBJ2-1 TRBD2 TRBV4-1 TGCGCCAGCAGCCAAGATCGTAGCGGGAGATACGGAGAGCAGTTCTTC CASSQDRSGRYGEQFF
15 - TRBJ2-7 - TRBV2 TGTGCCAGCAGTGCCCAACAGGTGCTACGAGCTGAGCAGTACTTC CASSAQQVLRAEQYF
14 - TRBJ1-6 - TRBV4-1 TGCGCCAGCAGCCAGGACGGGAGGTGGTCACCCCTCCACTTT CASSQDGRWSPLHF
15 - TRBJ1-2 - TRBV7-8 TGTGCCAGCAGCCCGACAGTTCCCTCGTCCTATGGCTACACCTTC CASSPTVPSSYGYTF
14 few TRBJ1-6 TRBD1 TRBV5-8 TGTGCCAGCAGTCCCGGGACAGCGAATTCACCCCTCCACTTT CASSPGTANSPLHF
13 once TRBJ1-1 - TRBV30 TGTGCCAGAACTCGGGGATTGAACACTGAAGCTTTCTTT CARTRGLNTEAFF
17 - TRBJ1-3 - TRBV3-1/TRBV3-2 TGTGCCAGCAGCCAAGTCCGGGGGGGGAACTCTGGAAACACCATATATTTT CASSQVRGGNSGNTIYF
15 - TRBJ2-1 TRBD2 TRBV2 TGTGCCAGCAGTGTTCTAGCGGCCTCCTACAATGAGCAGTTCTTC CASSVLAASYNEQFF
13 - TRBJ1-2 TRBD1 TRBV12-5 TGTGCTAGTGGCCAGGGGACAGTCTATGGCTACACCTTC CASGQGTVYGYTF
16 - TRBJ2-2 TRBD2 TRBV7-2 TGTGCCAGCACCCCTAGCGGGAGGGCTCTCACCGGGGAGCTGTTTTTT CASTPSGRALTGELFF
15 once TRBJ2-2 - TRBV6-2/TRBV6-3 TGTGCCAGCAGTTACAGGCAGGGTGGAACCGGGGAGCTGTTTTTT CASSYRQGGTGELFF
11 - TRBJ2-5 - TRBV20-1 TGCAGTGCTAGGGGACTCGGAACCCAGTACTTC CSARGLGTQYF
14 - TRBJ1-2 TRBD1 TRBV28 TGTGCCAGCCGGGGTTTGAGGGGGCTGTATGGCTACACCTTC CASRGLRGLYGYTF
16 - TRBJ2-5 TRBD2 TRBV5-1 TGCGCCAGCACGCCAAGGAGCGGGCCCGGGGGGGAGACCCAGTACTTC CASTPRSGPGGETQYF
15 - TRBJ2-7 TRBD1 TRBV6-5 TGTGCCAGCAGTTACTCGAATCAGGGGGCTCGGGAGCAGTACTTC CASSYSNQGAREQYF
15 - TRBJ1-6 TRBD1 TRBV6-5 TGTGCCAGCAGTTCTACCGGGACAGGTCTCTCACCCCTCCACTTT CASSSTGTGLSPLHF
13 - TRBJ1-1 - TRBV30 TGTGCCTGGAACGAGGGAGTGAACACTGAAGCTTTCTTT CAWNEGVNTEAFF
15 - TRBJ2-5 TRBD1 TRBV28 TGTGCCAGCAGTTTATTATCCCAGGGGGCTGGGACCCAGTACTTC CASSLLSQGAGTQYF
13 - TRBJ1-3 - TRBV15 TGTGCCACCAGCAGAGATAGCGAGGACACCATATATTTT CATSRDSEDTIYF
12 - TRBJ1-2 - TRBV7-2 TGTGCCAGCAGCCCCGTGGCCCTGGGCTACACCTTC CASSPVALGYTF
12 - TRBJ2-7 - TRBV12-2 TGTGCAAGTCGCCCCCGGGACTACGAGCAGTACTTC CASRPRDYEQYF
13 once TRBJ1-2 TRBD1 TRBV19 TGTGCCAGTAAAAGTACAGGGGCCTATGGCTACACCTTC CASKSTGAYGYTF
17 few TRBJ1-1 - TRBV5-4 TGTGCCAGCAGCCCCGGTCCACAGGGCTGGGACGACACTGAAGCTTTCTTT CASSPGPQGWDDTEAFF
17 - TRBJ1-2 TRBD1 TRBV20-1 TGCAGTGCTAGTGACCCCTTTCGGGAGGACAGGGGATCCGGCTACACCTTC CSASDPFREDRGSGYTF
14 - TRBJ1-3 - TRBV5-3 TGTGCCAGAAGGTGCACAGGGTATGGAAACACCATATATTTT CARRCTGYGNTIYF
14 - TRBJ2-2 - TRBV19 TGTGCCAGTAGAGGTGGCGGTCAGGGCGGGGAGCTGTTTTTT CASRGGGQGGELFF
15 - TRBJ2-1 - TRBV7-2 TGTGCCAGCAGCTCCGCTTATGCAGGGCGGAATGAGCAGTTCTTC CASSSAYAGRNEQFF
14 - TRBJ1-6 TRBD1 TRBV30 TGTGCCTGGAGTGTTGGACAGGTTGCTTCACCCCTCCACTTT CAWSVGQVASPLHF
13 - TRBJ2-1 - TRBV7-2 TGTGCCAGCAGCTTACCGCTGGGGGGTGAGCAGTTCTTC CASSLPLGGEQFF
11 - TRBJ2-7 - TRBV29-1 TGCAGCGTTGACAAAGGGGACGAGCAGTACTTC CSVDKGDEQYF
14 few TRBJ1-2 TRBD1 TRBV6-1 TGTGCCAGCAGTGAAACCGGGACAGGGGCCGGCTACACCTTC CASSETGTGAGYTF
15 - TRBJ1-4 - TRBV27 TGTGCCAGCAGACGTCAGGGGAGGGGGAATGAAAAACTGTTTTTT CASRRQGRGNEKLFF
16 - TRBJ2-3 TRBD2 TRBV7-9 TGTGCCAGCAGCCCGAGACTAGCGGATGTCACAGATACGCAGTATTTT CASSPRLADVTDTQYF